This TCR beta chain emerged from a study of T cell changes during pregnancy in multiple sclerosis (dated by TCRdb to between 2018 and 2021). Context from the whole study: Changes in the T cell repertoire over the course of pregnancy were examined in this study in women with multiple sclerosis.

Trimmed from V: 2 bases; trimmed from J: 8 bases; junction bases lacking a gene match: 5. Spanning cysteine to phenylalanine, the CDR3 consists of 13 amino acids. Of all the DNA, just the CDR3 is kept, 39 bases in frame from base 1. The germline V gene supplies CDR1 SGHAT and CDR2 FQNNGV. Library construction relied on the immunoSEQ multiplex PCR assay. As stored in TCRdb, this immuneACCESS dataset retains in-frame rearrangements with V and J assigned. A fraction of the clones does not appear; measured against another copy, unresolved V genes explain less than half of the discrepancy, and the remainder lacks a known reason. Here the sample has about 98,000 clones; about 90% occur a single time. In total, the top ten clones hold about 2% of the sample. About this clone: Its cognate antigen has yet to be identified. Base qualities are missing; no much larger clone stands one base away.

Rearrangement joined TRBV11-2 to TRBJ1-2, with 7 middle bases fitting TRBD1. The sequencing used peripheral blood, collected after pregnancy. This TCR derives from a female donor in good health, enrolled as a control in a pregnancy study. The DNA sequence follows: TGTGCCAGCAGCTTATCGGGACAGAGAGGCTACACCTTC. This is translated as CASSLSGQRGYTF.